A selection of T cell receptor beta chains follows, all from one sample in a study of blood T cell repertoires in COVID-19. Libraries were prepared by immunoSEQ multiplex PCR; TCRdb keeps only in-frame clonotypes and omits some of them. The sample has a few hundred thousand clones; 80% to 85% are singletons. Material: peripheral blood. The receptors stem from a person between 65 and 79 years old with COVID-19, enrolled during active disease. Each CDR3 is given without its conserved first and last residue. Only some rows state a clone size, as once, few, many or a class for expanded clones.

>13|TRBV28|few
ASSQLAGRYNEQF
>13|TRBV7-2|-
ASSLLGLLYNEQF
>13|TRBV5-6|-
ASSFSTTYNSPLH
>14|TRBV3-1/TRBV3-2|-
ASSQVRTSGSKEQY
>11|TRBV6-5|once
ASRDTGVTEAF
>14|TRBV19|-
ASREQGPSSYNEQF
>14|TRBV7-9|-
ASSLSSGQDNYGYT
>13|TRBV9|few
ASSVAGGEIYGYT
>12|TRBV28|-
ASSSTGFNSPLH
>13|TRBV28|once
ASRTGTGGYQPQH
>11|TRBV24-1|once
ATSLSYTGELF
>9|TRBV15|-
ATKRGQRAF
>9|TRBV4-1|many
ASSYFYEQF
>12|TRBV7-3|-
ASSLTGATYEQY
>12|TRBV6-5|few
ASTEPGGAYGYT
>13|TRBV19|-
ASSTWDRPTDTQY
>13|TRBV11-1|-
ASSLAGQGGFEQY
>12|TRBV11-2|-
ASSQDRVNSPLH
>11|TRBV3-1/TRBV3-2|few
ASSPGRGGREY
>10|TRBV28|-
ASSSVYSPLH
>12|TRBV4-3|-
ASSQDLRGPEQY
>13|TRBV28|-
ASSRDRGTYRGYT
>12|TRBV19|-
ASSIGTGSSGYT
>11|TRBV19|-
ASSLFQGYEQY
>15|TRBV5-1|-
ASSLVMGTGMNTEAF
>13|TRBV4-3|-
ASSQDWDRGEKLF
>13|TRBV15|-
ATSWKGGLNEKLF
>11|TRBV7-3|-
ASSSSVPGELF
>12|TRBV6-2/TRBV6-3|few
ASSWDSLYTEAF
>18|TRBV7-6|-
ASSHSYPGQRVLLSKKLF
>11|TRBV2|-
ASNQGRGYGYT
>12|TRBV5-1|-
ASSSAGTVDEQY
>11|TRBV13|-
ASSRTTYNEQF
>13|TRBV30|few
AWERGQAYSYEQY
>18|TRBV11-3|-
ASSLVGWRAGGNYTGELF
>13|TRBV9|-
ASSGDLASYNEQF
>13|TRBV3-1/TRBV3-2|-
ASSQDLLRGGEQY
>14|TRBV7-9|-
ASSPRAPGLQETQY
>14|TRBV23-1|-
ASSRLARPNTGELF